Below are 13 T cell receptor beta chains sequenced from a single sample in a study of cytomegalovirus exposure and HLA in healthy donors. In the PCR, 60 Vbeta and 13 Jbeta primers were used. Produced via immunoSEQ multiplex PCR; TCRdb's table is partial and in-frame only. Of 150,000 or so clones listed, 80% to 90% were seen once; the top ten hold about a tenth. Sample: PBMCs. These receptors were taken from a man between 18 and 29 years old in good health and CMV-seropositive.

This chain uses TRBV4-1 with TRBJ2-3, with a tentative D call TRBD1 (6 bases). Trimming removed 0 bases at V and 6 bases at J, with 19 bases between. The CDR3 consists of 17 residues. The germline CDR1 and CDR2 sequences are MGHRA and YSYEKL. DNA for the CDR3: TGCGCCAGCAGCCAAGAAAGGGACGCAGGGGTCACCGATACGCAGTATTTT. It is translated as CASSQERDAGVTDTQYF.

CDR3 DNA sequence: TGTGCCAGCAGCCAAGATAGCGGGGGGGCTTCAGATACGCAGTATTTT. This codes for CASSQDSGGASDTQYF. The chain couples TRBV4-2 to TRBJ2-3; 11 bases are a match to TRBD2. The trim removed 0 bases at V and 4 bases at J, leaving 3 bases unmatched. The CDR3 is 16 residues long. In germline, CDR1 is LGHNA, CDR2 YNFKEQ.

J is TRBJ2-3 and V is TRBV5-1; possibly TRBD2 for D (6 bases). Germline loops: CDR1 SGHRS, CDR2 YFSETQ. The CDR3 spans 16 residues. Trimming shortened V by 6 bases and J by 5 bases, and 22 bases separated the two germline ends. CDR3 protein: CASTLGTAGPGDTQYF. CDR3 DNA: TGCGCCAGCACTTTGGGTACCGCGGGGCCAGGAGATACGCAGTATTTT.

The chain is built from TRBV5-8 and TRBJ1-2, with 7 nucleotides matching TRBD1. Germline CDR1 reads SGHTS; CDR2 reads YDEGEE. This CDR3 is built from 13 residues. V lost 4 bases to trimming and J lost 4 bases; unmatched junction nucleotides: 4. CDR3 DNA: TGTGCCAGCAGCACGGGACAGCCCTATGGCTACACCTTC. It is translated as CASSTGQPYGYTF.

This chain links TRBV11-2 with TRBJ2-1, with 9 bases identical to TRBD2. The ends lost 8 bases at V and 5 bases at J; junction bases unmatched: 16. The CDR3 loop spans 17 amino acids. Germline V gene sequence: CDR1 SGHAT, CDR2 FQNNGV. In DNA form, the CDR3 reads TGTGCCAGCCGCCAACCGTGGAGCGGGGGGCCTAACAATGAGCAGTTCTTC. It specifies CASRQPWSGGPNNEQFF.

The chain is built from TRBV6-5 and TRBJ1-1; maybe TRBD1 (6 bases). V was trimmed by 4 bases and J by 6 bases, leaving 12 bases between them. Germline V gene sequence: CDR1 MNHEY, CDR2 SVGAGI. The CDR3 contains 13 residues. This chain's CDR3 is CASSWDNTAEAFF. The CDR3, as DNA: TGTGCCAGCAGTTGGGACAACACCGCTGAAGCTTTCTTT.

V is TRBV7-3 and J is TRBJ2-1; TRBD1 is a possible D gene (7 bases). Germline-derived CDR1 and CDR2 are SGHTA and FQGTGA. With 3 bases removed from V and 0 bases from J, the gap between germline ends came to 9 bases. This CDR3 comprises 15 residues. Written as DNA, the CDR3 is TGTGCCAGCAGCTTTCAGGGGGGCTCCTACAATGAGCAGTTCTTC. Amino acids: CASSFQGGSYNEQFF.

The chain uses TRBV6-5 and TRBJ2-5; TRBD2 matches at 7 bases. The CDR3 is made up of 14 amino acids. Germline V gene sequence: CDR1 MNHEY, CDR2 SVGAGI. The V gene end was trimmed by 8 bases and the J gene end by 5 bases; junction bases not matched to a gene: 11. This chain's CDR3 is CASSAGGSGETQYF. The CDR3 nucleotides read TGTGCCAGCTCAGCCGGGGGGTCTGGGGAGACCCAGTACTTC.

This rearrangement joins TRBV5-8 to TRBJ2-2; D is unclear. With 4 bases removed from V and 3 bases from J, the gap between germline ends came to 10 bases. Germline V gene data show CDR1 as SGHTS and CDR2 as YDEGEE. This CDR3 region has 14 residues. CDR3 sequence reads: CASSLSFYTGELFF. DNA for the CDR3: TGTGCCAGCAGCCTAAGCTTTTACACCGGGGAGCTGTTTTTT.

The chain uses TRBV6-6 and TRBJ1-1, with 7 bases matching TRBD1. CDR1 is MNHNY and CDR2 is SVGAGI in the germline V gene (reference sequence). The CDR3 consists of 12 residues. Trimming took 5 bases from V and 11 from J; bases not matched to a gene: 8. CDR3 nucleotides: TGTGCCAGCAGTCCCGAACAGGGGCTGGCTTTCTTT. This gives the protein CASSPEQGLAFF.

This rearrangement joins TRBV4-1 to TRBJ2-5; D ambiguous. Matching the DNA end better, TRBJ2-7 makes the J call doubtful. The CDR3 consists of 16 residues. Germline V CDR1 and CDR2: MGHRA, YSYEKL. The CDR3 sequence: CASSRLASPNYYEQYF. The CDR3 nucleotides are TGCGCCAGCAGCCGCCTCGCCAGCCCGAATTACTACGAGCAGTACTTC.

J is TRBJ2-3 and V is TRBV5-1, with 7 bases that match TRBD1. J lost 1 base, V lost 0 bases, and 5 bases had no gene match. The germline V gene has CDR1 SGHRS and CDR2 YFSETQ. The CDR3 sequence is 16 residues long. Written as DNA, the CDR3 is TGCGCCAGCAGCTTGGAAGGGGGCGCGGGCACAGATACGCAGTATTTT. Residues: CASSLEGGAGTDTQYF.

The sample holds a few counts of this clone. The CDR3 sequence is CASRLTGAQETQYF. As DNA, the CDR3 is TGCGCCAGCAGATTGACAGGGGCCCAAGAGACCCAGTACTTC. The chain joins TRBV5-1 to TRBJ2-5; 8 bases agree with TRBD1. Germline CDR1 and CDR2: SGHRS and YFSETQ. V shed 5 bases, J shed 1 base, and the junction held 4 bases outside the gene matches. The CDR3 covers 14 residues.